This is a list of T cell receptor beta chains from one sample in a study of T cells expressing NK-cell markers. No DNA is given; TCRdb re-called the 5' RACE reads and lists each CDR3 protein once. The sample totals about 410,000 distinct CDR3 sequences; its top ten clones hold about 10%. The sample comprised blood T cells: a sorted CD56 or NKG2C T cell subset, CD4+ or CD8+ T cells, or bulk PBMC T cells (not recorded which). The receptors here all came from a woman aged 50 to 60 in good health. Each CDR3 is given with its conserved first and last residue.

TRBV4-2,TRBJ2-7,CASSQAASPHEQYF
TRBV19,TRBJ2-5,CASSMATGGETQYF
TRBV12-3/TRBV12-4,TRBJ1-1,CASTRTMGTEAFF
TRBV5-1,TRBJ2-1,CASSSAGGQGVEQFF
TRBV9,TRBJ2-1,CASSPGYSYNEQFF
TRBV4-1,TRBJ2-2,CASSNIGNGELFF
TRBV28,TRBJ2-7,CASLQGDPPEQYF
TRBV27,TRBJ1-2,CASSTDDRAGGYTF
TRBV27,TRBJ2-1,CAIGIAHEQFF
TRBV3-1,TRBJ2-3,CASSHLTSWDTQYF
TRBV24-1,TRBJ2-5,CATSDSIAGEGQETQYF
TRBV11-2,TRBJ2-4,CASSFWGEGLYF
TRBV20-1,TRBJ2-1,CSASRAELWDDNEQFF
TRBV24-1,TRBJ2-5,CATSEYGTGRETQYF
TRBV24-1,TRBJ2-1,CATSGGVGTGTSGHLLFF
TRBV6-5,TRBJ2-2,CASRLKRGLRYTGELFF
TRBV29-1,TRBJ2-5,CSVEILAGGPETQYF
TRBV30,TRBJ1-1,CAWSTVTTEAFF
TRBV7-3,TRBJ2-1,CASGRGINEQFF
TRBV6-5,TRBJ1-1,CASTASSWTEAFF
TRBV25-1,TRBJ2-1,CASGEGGRGRDNEQFF
TRBV27,TRBJ2-1,CASSWPGAGNEQFF
TRBV20-1,TRBJ1-2,CSVGESIRGYTF
TRBV7-8,TRBJ2-1,CASSLNRFLQGRSYNEQFF
TRBV10-3,TRBJ1-1,CAISEPPITTGGTEAFF
TRBV29-1,TRBJ2-3,CSVVGIGSGYTQYF
TRBV7-6,TRBJ1-2,CASSLDGQSKGYTF
TRBV27,TRBJ1-5,CASSTGYQPQHF
TRBV19,TRBJ1-1,CASSAEGVGAFF
TRBV6-6,TRBJ1-5,CASSDRANQPQHF
TRBV3-1,TRBJ2-5,CASSPPSGYWETQYF
TRBV29-1,TRBJ1-1,CSAKMGGRAPNTEAFF
TRBV7-9,TRBJ2-5,CASSPGAGPETQYF